This TCR beta chain derives from a study of HIV-infected children after antiretroviral therapy interruption. Across the study: Weeks 0, 12, interruption end (24 or 48), and about 3 years post-study gave interruption-arm samples.

The study, taken as a whole, reports: By the end of treatment interruption, naive CD4+ clonality (Gini) increased.

RNA-based 3' RACE libraries used unique molecular identifiers. TCRdb re-analysed the 3' RACE reads in MiXCR, keeping a single row per CDR3 protein. The top ten hold more than 0.75% of the sample, which has about 37,000 distinct CDR3 sequences, over 6% seen once. Germline V lookup: CDR1 MDHEN, CDR2 SYDVKM. This CDR3 spans 15 amino acids. Trimming cost V 6 bases and J 2 bases; bases outside gene matches: 6. Regarding treatment: PENTA 11 planned treatment interruption arm or continuous ART arm. At least 24 weeks of at least three-drug ART, in children 2 to 15 years. Sorting from thawed PBMCs isolated naive CD4+ CD45RA+ CD45RO- T cells. On this clonotype: Antigen: not known.

This receptor was taken from a pool of human donors with HIV. The chain is built from TRBV28 and TRBJ2-7, with 11 bases that match TRBD2. The specimen comprised CD45RA+ CD4+ T cells from PBMCs, pooled from several time points, sampled from a donor given antiretroviral therapy, either interrupted or continuous. Subset reported: naive CD4+ CD45RA+ CD45RO- T cells. DNA for the CDR3: TGTGCCAGCAGACAAACGACTAGCGGGGCCTACGAGCAGTACTTC. This sequence encodes CASRQTTSGAYEQYF.